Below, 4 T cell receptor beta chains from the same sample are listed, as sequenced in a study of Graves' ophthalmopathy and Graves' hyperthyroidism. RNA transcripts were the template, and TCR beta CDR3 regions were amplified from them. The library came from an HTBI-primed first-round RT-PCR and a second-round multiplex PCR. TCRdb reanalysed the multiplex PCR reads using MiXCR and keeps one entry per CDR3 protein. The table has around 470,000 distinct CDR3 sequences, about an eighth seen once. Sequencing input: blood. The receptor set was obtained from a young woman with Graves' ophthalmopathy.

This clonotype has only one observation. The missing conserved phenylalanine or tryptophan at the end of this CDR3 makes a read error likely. Written as DNA, the CDR3 is TGTGCCAGCAGCTTAGGGGCTTATGGCTACACCTAC. It translates to CASSLGAYGYTY. The chain couples TRBV7-2 to TRBJ1-2, with unresolved D. The CDR3 runs 12 residues. V lost 1 base to trimming and J lost 5 bases, with 5 bases between them. Germline CDR1 is SGHTA and CDR2 is FQGNSA.

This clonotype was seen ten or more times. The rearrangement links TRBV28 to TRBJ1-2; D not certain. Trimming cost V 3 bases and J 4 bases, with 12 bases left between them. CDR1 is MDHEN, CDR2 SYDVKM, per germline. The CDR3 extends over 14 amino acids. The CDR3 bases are TGTGCCAGCAGTTTCGTCCAGCAGTCCTATGGCTACACCTTC. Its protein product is CASSFVQQSYGYTF.

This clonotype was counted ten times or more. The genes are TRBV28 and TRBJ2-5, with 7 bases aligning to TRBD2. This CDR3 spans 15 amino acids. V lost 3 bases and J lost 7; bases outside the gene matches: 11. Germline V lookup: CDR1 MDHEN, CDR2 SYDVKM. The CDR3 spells CASSFGLAAGRTQYF. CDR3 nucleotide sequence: TGTGCCAGCAGTTTTGGGCTAGCGGCGGGGCGGACCCAGTACTTC.

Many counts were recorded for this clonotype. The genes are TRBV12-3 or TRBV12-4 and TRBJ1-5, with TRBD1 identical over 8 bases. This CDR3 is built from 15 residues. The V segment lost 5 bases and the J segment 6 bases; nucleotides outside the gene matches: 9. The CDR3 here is CASSTTGGGGQPQHF. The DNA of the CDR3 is TGTGCCAGCAGTACAACAGGGGGGGGTGGTCAGCCCCAGCATTTT.